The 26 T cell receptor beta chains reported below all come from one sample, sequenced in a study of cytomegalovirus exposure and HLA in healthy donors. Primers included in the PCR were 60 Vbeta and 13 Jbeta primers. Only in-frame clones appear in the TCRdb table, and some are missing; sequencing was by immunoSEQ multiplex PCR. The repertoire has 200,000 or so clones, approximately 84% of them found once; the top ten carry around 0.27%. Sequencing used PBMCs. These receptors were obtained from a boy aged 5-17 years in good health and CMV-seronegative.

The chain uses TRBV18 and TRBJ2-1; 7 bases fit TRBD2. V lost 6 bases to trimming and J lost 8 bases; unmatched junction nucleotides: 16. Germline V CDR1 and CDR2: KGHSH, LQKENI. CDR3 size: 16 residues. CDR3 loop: CASSLGAGPVADEQFF. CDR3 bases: TGTGCCAGCTCTCTCGGAGCGGGGCCAGTAGCCGATGAGCAGTTCTTC.

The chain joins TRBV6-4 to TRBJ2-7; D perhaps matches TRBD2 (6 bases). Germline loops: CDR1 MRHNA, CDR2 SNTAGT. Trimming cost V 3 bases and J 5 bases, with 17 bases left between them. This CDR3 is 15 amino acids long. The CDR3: CASSECWRAEDEQYF. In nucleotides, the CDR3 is TGTGCCAGCAGTGAGTGTTGGAGGGCCGAGGACGAGCAGTACTTC.

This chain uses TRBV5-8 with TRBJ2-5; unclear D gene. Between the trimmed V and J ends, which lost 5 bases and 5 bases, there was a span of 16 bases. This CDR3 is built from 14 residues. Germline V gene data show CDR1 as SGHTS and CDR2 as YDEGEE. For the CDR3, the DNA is TGTGCCAGCAGTTTTCTGCGTGGTTGGGAGACCCAGTACTTC. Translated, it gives CASSFLRGWETQYF. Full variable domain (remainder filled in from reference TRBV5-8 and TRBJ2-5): EAGVTQSPTHLIKTRGQQATLRCSPISGHTSVYWYQQALGLGLQFLLWYDEGEERNRGNFPPRFSGRQFPNYSSELNVNALELEDSALYLCASSFLRGWETQYFGPGTRLLVL.

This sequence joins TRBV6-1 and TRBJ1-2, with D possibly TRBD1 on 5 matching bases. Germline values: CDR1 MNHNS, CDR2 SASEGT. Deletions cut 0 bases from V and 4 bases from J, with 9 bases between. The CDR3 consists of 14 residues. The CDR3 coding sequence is TGTGCCAGCAGTGAAGCAAAGGGGTTCTATGGCTACACCTTC. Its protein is CASSEAKGFYGYTF.

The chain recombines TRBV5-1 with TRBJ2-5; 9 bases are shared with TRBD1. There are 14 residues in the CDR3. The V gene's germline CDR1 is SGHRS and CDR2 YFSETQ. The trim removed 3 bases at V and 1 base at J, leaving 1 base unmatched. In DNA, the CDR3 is TGCGCCAGCAGCTCGGACAGGGGCCAAGAGACCCAGTACTTC. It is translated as CASSSDRGQETQYF. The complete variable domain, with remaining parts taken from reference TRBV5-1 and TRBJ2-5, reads KAGVTQTPRYLIKTRGQQVTLSCSPISGHRSVSWYQQTPGQGLQFLFEYFSETQRNKGNFPGRFSGRQFSNSRSEMNVSTLELGDSALYLCASSSDRGQETQYFGPGTRLLVL.

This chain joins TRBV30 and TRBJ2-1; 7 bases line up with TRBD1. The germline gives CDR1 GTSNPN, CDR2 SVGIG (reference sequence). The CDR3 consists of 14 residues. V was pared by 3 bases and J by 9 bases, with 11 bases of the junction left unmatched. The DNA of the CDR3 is TGTGCCTGGAGAGGTAGGGGGCTCAACGGTGAGCAGTTCTTC. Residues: CAWRGRGLNGEQFF.

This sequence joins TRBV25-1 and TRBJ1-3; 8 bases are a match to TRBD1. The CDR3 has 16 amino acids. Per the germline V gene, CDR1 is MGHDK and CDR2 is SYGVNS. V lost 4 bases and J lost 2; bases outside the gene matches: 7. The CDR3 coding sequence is TGTGCCAGCAGTGCCCACCAGGGGGCAACTGGAAACACCATATATTTT. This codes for CASSAHQGATGNTIYF.

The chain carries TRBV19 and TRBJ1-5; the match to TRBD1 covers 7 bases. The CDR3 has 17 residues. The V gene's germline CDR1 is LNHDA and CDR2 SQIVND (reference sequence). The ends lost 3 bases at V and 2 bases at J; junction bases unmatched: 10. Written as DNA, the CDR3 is TGTGCCAGTAGTATCTTACTAAGGGGGCCAGGCAATCAGCCCCAGCATTTT. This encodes CASSILLRGPGNQPQHF.

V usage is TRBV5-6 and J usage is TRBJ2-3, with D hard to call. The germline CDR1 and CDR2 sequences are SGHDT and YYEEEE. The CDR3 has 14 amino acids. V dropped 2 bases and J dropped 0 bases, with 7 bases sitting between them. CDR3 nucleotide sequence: TGTGCCAGCAGCTTACCGACTAGCACAGATACGCAGTATTTT. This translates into CASSLPTSTDTQYF.

DNA of the CDR3: TGTGCCAGCAGAATGGGCGGGACAGGGAGGAACACTGAAGCTTTCTTT. It encodes CASRMGGTGRNTEAFF. J is TRBJ1-1 and V is TRBV27; the match to TRBD1 covers 9 bases. Germline V gene data show CDR1 as MNHEY and CDR2 as SMNVEV (reference sequence). The V segment lost 6 bases and the J segment 1 base; nucleotides outside the gene matches: 9. The CDR3 sequence is 16 residues long.

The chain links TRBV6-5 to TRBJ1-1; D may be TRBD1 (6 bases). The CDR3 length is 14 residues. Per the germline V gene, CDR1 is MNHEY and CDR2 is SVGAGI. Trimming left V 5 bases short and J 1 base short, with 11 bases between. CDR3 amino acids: CASSPPTGNTEAFF. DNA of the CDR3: TGTGCCAGCAGTCCCCCGACAGGGAACACTGAAGCTTTCTTT.

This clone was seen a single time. The CDR3 DNA reads as TGCAGCGTTGTGGGGACAGGGCAAGAGACCCAGTACTTC. Translated: CSVVGTGQETQYF. The rearrangement joins TRBV29-1 to TRBJ2-5; TRBD1 agrees at 9 bases. With V trimmed by 4 bases and J by 2 bases, 2 bases remained unmatched. The CDR3 has 13 amino acids. Germline CDR1 and CDR2: SQVTM and ANQGSEA.

CDR3 sequence: CSGEGVVTGELFF. CDR3 bases: TGCAGCGGGGAGGGGGTAGTCACCGGGGAGCTGTTTTTT. The V gene is TRBV29-1, the J gene TRBJ2-2, with D perhaps matching TRBD2 (7 bases). Trimming took off 7 bases at V and 4 bases at J, with 13 bases between the two ends. Looked up from germline, CDR1 is SQVTM and CDR2 is ANQGSEA. CDR3 size: 13 residues.

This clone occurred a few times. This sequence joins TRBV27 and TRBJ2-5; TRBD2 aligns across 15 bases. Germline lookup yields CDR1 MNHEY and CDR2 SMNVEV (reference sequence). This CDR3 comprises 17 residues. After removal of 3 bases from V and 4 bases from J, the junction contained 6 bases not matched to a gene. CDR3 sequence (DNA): TGTGCCAGCAGTTTGGGACTAGCGGGAGGCGGGAGAGAGACCCAGTACTTC. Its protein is CASSLGLAGGGRETQYF.

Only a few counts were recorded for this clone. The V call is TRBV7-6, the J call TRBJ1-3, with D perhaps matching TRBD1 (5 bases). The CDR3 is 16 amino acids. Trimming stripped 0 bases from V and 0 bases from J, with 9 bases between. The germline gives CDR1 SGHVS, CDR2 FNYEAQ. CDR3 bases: TGTGCCAGCAGCTTAGCGGGGCGGAGCTCTGGAAACACCATATATTTT. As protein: CASSLAGRSSGNTIYF.

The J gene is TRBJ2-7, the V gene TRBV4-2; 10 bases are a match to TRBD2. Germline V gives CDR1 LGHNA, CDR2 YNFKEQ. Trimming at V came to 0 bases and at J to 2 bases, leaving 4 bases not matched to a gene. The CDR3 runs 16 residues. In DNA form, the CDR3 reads TGTGCCAGCAGCCAAGAACTAGCGGGATATACCTACGAGCAGTACTTC. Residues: CASSQELAGYTYEQYF.

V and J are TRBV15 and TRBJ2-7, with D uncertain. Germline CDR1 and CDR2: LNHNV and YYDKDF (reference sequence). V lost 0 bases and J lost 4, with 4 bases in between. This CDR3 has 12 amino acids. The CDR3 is CATSRDEYEQYF. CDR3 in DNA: TGTGCCACCAGCAGAGACGAGTACGAGCAGTACTTC. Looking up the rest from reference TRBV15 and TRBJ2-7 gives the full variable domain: DAMVIQNPRYQVTQFGKPVTLSCSQTLNHNVMYWYQQKSSQAPKLLFHYYDKDFNNEADTPDNFQSRRPNTSFCFLDIRSPGLGDTAMYLCATSRDEYEQYFGPGTRLTVT.

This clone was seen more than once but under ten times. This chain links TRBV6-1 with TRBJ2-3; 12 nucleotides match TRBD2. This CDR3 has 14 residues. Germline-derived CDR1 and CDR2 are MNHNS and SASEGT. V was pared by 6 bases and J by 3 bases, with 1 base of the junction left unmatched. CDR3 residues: CASSLAGGTDTQYF. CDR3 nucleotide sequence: TGTGCCAGCAGCCTAGCGGGGGGGACAGATACGCAGTATTTT.

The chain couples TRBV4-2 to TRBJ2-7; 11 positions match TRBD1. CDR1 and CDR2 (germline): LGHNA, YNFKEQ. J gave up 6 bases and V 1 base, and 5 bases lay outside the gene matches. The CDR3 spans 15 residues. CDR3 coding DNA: TGTGCCAGCAGCCAAGGGACAGGGGGCGCGGGCGAGCAGTACTTC. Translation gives CASSQGTGGAGEQYF.

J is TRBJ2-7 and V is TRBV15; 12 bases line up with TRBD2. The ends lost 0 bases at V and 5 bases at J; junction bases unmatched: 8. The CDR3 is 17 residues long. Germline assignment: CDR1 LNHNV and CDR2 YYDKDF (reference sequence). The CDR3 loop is CATSRDLASGRANEQYF. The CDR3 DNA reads TGTGCCACCAGCAGAGATTTAGCTAGCGGGAGGGCCAACGAGCAGTACTTC.

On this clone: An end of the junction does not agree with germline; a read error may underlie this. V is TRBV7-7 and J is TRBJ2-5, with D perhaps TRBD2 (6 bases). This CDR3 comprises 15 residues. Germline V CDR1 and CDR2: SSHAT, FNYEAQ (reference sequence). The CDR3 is CASSLAWGERETQYF. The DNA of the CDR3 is TGTGCTAGCAGCTTAGCCTGGGGGGAACGAGAGACCCAGTACTTC.

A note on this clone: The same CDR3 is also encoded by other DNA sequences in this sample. This chain's CDR3 is CASSSGLAGSYEQYF. The CDR3 coding sequence is TGTGCCAGCAGCTCTGGACTAGCGGGGTCCTACGAGCAGTACTTC. The J gene is TRBJ2-7, the V gene TRBV5-4; 12 bases map to TRBD2. V lost 3 bases, J lost 1 base, and 2 bases stayed unmatched. Germline CDR1 reads SGHNT; CDR2 reads YYREEE (reference sequence). The CDR3 is made up of 15 amino acids.

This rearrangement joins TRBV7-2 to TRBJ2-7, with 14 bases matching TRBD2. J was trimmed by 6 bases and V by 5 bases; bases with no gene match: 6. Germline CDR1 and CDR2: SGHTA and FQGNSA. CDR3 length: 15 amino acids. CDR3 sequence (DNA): TGTGCCAGCAGCGCGGGACTAGCGGGAGTTGGCGAGCAGTACTTC. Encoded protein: CASSAGLAGVGEQYF.

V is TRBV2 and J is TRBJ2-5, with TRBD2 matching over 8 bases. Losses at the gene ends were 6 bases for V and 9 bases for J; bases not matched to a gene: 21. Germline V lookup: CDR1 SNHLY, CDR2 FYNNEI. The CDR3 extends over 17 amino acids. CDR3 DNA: TGTGCCAGCAGCGACCTTTCGGCAGGCGGGGGGTCTTTGTCCCAGTACTTC. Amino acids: CASSDLSAGGGSLSQYF.

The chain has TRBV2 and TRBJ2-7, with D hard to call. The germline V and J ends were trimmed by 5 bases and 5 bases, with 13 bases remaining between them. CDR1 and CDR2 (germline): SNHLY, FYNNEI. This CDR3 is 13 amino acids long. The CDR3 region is CASSNVGSDEQYF. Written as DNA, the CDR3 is TGTGCCAGCAGTAACGTGGGCTCGGACGAGCAGTACTTC.

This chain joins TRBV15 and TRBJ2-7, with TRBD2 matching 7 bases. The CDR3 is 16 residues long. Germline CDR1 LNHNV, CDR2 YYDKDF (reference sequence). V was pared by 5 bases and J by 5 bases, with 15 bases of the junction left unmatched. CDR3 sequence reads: CATSFHLAASGNEQYF. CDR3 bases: TGTGCCACCAGCTTCCACCTGGCAGCCAGCGGGAACGAGCAGTACTTC.